This TCR beta chain was sequenced for a study of blood T cell repertoires in COVID-19. Study details: Nucleic acid was either cDNA or gDNA, and it came from T cells, B-cell-depleted T cells, or PBMCs.

Source study methods: Estimated nucleated cell counts came from reference gene primer amplification. Generated by immunoSEQ multiplex PCR, the TCRdb table keeps only in-frame clones and is missing some. The V and J calls and clone size come from that table; D and trimming were worked out from the DNA. The table lists 200,000 to 250,000 clones, 87% of them singletons. This clone was counted a few times. Sample: peripheral blood. This TCR was recovered from a man aged 18 to 35 with active or convalescent COVID-19.

For the CDR3, the DNA is TGTGCCACCAGTGATCTTGGGACAGGGAAAAACTCTGGAAACACCATATATTTT. This encodes CATSDLGTGKNSGNTIYF. The rearrangement joins TRBV24-1 to TRBJ1-3; TRBD1 agrees at 9 bases. V shed 3 bases and J 0 bases; nucleotides not matched to a gene: 8. The CDR3 runs to 18 residues. CDR1 KGHDR and CDR2 SFDVKD come from the germline V gene.